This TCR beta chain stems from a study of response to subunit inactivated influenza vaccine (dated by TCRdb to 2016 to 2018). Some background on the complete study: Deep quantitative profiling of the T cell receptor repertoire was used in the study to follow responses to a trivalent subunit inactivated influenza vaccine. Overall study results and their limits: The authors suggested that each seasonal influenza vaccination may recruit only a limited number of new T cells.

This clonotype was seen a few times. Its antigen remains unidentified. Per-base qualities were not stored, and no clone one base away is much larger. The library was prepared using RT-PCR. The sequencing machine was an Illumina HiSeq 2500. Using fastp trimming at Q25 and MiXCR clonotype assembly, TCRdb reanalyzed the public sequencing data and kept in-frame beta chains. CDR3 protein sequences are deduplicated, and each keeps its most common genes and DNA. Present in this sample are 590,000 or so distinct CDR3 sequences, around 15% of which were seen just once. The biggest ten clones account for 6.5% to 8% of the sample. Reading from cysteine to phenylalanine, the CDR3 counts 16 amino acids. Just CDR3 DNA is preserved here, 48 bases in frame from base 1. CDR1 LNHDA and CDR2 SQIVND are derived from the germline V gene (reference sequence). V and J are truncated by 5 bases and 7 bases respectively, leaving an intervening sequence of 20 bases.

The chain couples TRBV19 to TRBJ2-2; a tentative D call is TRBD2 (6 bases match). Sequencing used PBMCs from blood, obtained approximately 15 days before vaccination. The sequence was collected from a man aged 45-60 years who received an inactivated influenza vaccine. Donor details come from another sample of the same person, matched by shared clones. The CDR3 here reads CASSLRRGADYGELFF. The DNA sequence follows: TGTGCCAGTAGTCTGCGGAGGGGCGCCGATTACGGGGAGCTGTTTTTT.